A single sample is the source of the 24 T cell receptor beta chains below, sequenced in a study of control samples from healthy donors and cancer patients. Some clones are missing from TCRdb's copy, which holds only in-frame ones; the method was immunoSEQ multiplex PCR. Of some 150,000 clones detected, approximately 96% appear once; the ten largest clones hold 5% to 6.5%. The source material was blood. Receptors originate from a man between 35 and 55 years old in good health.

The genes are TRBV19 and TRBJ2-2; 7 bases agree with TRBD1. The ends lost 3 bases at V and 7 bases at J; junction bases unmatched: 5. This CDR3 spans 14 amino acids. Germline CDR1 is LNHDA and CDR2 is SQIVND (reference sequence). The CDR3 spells CASSMIGGVGELFF. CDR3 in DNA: TGTGCCAGTAGTATGATAGGGGGCGTCGGGGAGCTGTTTTTT.

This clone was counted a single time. The CDR3 spells CASSSVGGVVYNEQFF. CDR3 nucleotide sequence: TGTGCCAGCAGCTCCGTCGGCGGGGTGGTCTACAATGAGCAGTTCTTC. The chain has TRBV7-9 and TRBJ2-1; weak D call: TRBD2 (6 bases). The germline V gene has CDR1 SEHNR and CDR2 FQNEAQ (reference sequence). The CDR3 length is 16 residues. The V and J ends lost 4 bases and 3 bases respectively, with 16 bases between them.

CDR3 nucleotide sequence: TGTGCCAGCAGTTACCCTTCCGGGACAGTCTCCTACGAGCAGTACTTC. Its translation is CASSYPSGTVSYEQYF. The rearrangement joins TRBV28 to TRBJ2-7; TRBD1 matches at 7 bases. The CDR3 is 16 amino acids. The germline CDR1 and CDR2 sequences are MDHEN and SYDVKM. V gave up 4 bases and J gave up 0 bases; unmatched junction bases: 9.

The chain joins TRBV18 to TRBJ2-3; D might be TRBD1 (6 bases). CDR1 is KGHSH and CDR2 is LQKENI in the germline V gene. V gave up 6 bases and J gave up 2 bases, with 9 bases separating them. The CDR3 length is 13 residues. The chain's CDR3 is CASSLGHTDTQYF. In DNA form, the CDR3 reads TGTGCCAGCTCGCTGGGACACACAGATACGCAGTATTTT.

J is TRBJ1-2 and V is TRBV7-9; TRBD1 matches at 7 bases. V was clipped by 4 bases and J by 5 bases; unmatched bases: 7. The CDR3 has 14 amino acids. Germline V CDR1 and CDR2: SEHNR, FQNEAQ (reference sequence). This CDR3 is CASSSSTTGYGYTF. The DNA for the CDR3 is TGTGCCAGCAGCTCCTCCACGACAGGGTATGGCTACACCTTC.

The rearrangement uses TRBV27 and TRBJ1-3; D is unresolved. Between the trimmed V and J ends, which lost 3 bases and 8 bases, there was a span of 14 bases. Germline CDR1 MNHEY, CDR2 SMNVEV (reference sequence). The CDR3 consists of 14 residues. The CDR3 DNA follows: TGTGCCAGCAGTTTCCGCCGGGAGGGCTACACCATATATTTT. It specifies CASSFRREGYTIYF.

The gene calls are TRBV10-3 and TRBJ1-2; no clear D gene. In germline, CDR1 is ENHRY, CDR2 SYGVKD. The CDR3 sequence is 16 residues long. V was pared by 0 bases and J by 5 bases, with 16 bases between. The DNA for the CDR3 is TGTGCCATCAGTGAGTCGGGCCTGAACAGCCATTATGGCTACACCTTC. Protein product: CAISESGLNSHYGYTF.

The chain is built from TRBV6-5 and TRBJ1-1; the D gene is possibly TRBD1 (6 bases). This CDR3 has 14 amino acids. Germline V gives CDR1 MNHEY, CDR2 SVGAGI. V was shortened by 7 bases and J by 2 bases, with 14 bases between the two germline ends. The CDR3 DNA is TGTGCCAGCAAGGGGATGGGGGCCAACACTGAAGCTTTCTTT. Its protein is CASKGMGANTEAFF.

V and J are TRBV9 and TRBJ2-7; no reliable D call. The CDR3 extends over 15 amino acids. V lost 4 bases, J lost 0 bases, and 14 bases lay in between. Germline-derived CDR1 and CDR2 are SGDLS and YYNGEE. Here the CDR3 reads CASSPDKPGSYEQYF. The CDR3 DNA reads TGTGCCAGCAGCCCCGACAAACCGGGCTCCTACGAGCAGTACTTC.

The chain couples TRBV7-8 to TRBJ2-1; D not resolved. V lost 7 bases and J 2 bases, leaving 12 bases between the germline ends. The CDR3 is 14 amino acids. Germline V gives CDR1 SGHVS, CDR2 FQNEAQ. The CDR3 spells CASNPGVAYNEQFF. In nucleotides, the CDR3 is TGTGCCAGCAACCCTGGCGTAGCCTACAATGAGCAGTTCTTC. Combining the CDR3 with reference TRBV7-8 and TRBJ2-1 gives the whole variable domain GAGVSQSPRYKVAKRGQDVALRCDPISGHVSLFWYQQALGQGPEFLTYFQNEAQLDKSGLPSDRFFAERPEGSVSTLKIQRTQQEDSAVYLCASNPGVAYNEQFFGPGTRLTVL.

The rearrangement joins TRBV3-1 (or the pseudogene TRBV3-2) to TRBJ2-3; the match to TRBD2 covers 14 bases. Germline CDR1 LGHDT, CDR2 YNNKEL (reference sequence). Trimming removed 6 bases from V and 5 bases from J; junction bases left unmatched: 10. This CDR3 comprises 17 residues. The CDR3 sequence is CASSRRLAGGILDTQYF. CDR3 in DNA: TGTGCCAGCAGTCGAAGACTAGCGGGGGGGATACTAGATACGCAGTATTTT.

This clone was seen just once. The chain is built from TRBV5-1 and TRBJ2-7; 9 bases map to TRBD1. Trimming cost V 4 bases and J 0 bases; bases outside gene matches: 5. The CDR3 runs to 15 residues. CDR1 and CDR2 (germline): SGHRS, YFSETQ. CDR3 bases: TGCGCCAGCAGCCCGGGGACAGGGATCTCCTACGAGCAGTACTTC. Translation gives CASSPGTGISYEQYF.

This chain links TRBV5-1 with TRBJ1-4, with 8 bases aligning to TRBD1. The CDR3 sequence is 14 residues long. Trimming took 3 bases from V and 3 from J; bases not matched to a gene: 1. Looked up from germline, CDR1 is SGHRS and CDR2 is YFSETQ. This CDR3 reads CASSSDRANEKLFF. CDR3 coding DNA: TGCGCCAGCAGCTCGGACAGGGCTAATGAAAAACTGTTTTTT.

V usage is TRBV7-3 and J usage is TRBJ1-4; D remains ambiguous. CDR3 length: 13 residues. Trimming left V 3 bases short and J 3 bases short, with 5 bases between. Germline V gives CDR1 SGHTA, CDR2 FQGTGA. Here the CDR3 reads CASSFGPNEKLFF. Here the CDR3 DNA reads TGTGCCAGCAGCTTCGGACCTAATGAAAAACTGTTTTTT.

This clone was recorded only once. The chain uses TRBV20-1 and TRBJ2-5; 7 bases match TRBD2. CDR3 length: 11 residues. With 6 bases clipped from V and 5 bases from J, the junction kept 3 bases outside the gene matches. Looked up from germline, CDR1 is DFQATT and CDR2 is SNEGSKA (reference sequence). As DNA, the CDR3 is TGCAGTGCATGGGAGGGGGAGACCCAGTACTTC. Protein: CSAWEGETQYF.

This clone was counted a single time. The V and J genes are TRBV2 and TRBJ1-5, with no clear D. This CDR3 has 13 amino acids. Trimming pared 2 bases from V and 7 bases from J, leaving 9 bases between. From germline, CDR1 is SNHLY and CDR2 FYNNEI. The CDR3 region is CASSETRWQPQHF. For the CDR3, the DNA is TGTGCCAGCAGTGAAACTAGGTGGCAGCCCCAGCATTTT.

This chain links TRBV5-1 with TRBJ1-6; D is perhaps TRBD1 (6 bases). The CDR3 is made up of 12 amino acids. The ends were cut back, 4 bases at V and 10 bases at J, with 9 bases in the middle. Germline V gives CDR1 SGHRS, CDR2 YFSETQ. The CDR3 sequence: CASSRGQSPLHF. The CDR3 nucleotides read TGCGCCAGCAGCCGCGGACAGTCACCCCTCCACTTT.

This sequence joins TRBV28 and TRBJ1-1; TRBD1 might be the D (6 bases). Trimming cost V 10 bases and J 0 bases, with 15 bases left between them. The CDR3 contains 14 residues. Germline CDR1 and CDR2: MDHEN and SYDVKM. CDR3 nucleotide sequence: TGTGCCACCAGCGGGGGGGGCCTGAACACTGAAGCTTTCTTT. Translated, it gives CATSGGGLNTEAFF. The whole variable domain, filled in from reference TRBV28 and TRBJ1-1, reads DVKVTQSSRYLVKRTGEKVFLECVQDMDHENMFWYRQDPGLGLRLIYFSYDVKMKEKGDIPEGYSVSREKKERFSLILESASTNQTSMYLCATSGGGLNTEAFFGQGTRLTVV.

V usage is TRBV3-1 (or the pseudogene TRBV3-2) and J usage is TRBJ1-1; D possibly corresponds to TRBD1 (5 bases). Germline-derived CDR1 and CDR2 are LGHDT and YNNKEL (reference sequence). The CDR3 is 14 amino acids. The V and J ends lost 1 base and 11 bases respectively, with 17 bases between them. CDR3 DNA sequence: TGTGCCAGCAGCCAAGTCCCGGCGGGGACCTCGGCTTTCTTT. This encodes CASSQVPAGTSAFF.

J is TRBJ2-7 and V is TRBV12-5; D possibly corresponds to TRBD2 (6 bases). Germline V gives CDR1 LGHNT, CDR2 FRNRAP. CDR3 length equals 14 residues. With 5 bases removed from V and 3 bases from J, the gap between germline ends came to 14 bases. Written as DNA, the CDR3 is TGTGCTAGTGGTGCCCCCGGGGGACTCTACGAGCAGTACTTC. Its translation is CASGAPGGLYEQYF.

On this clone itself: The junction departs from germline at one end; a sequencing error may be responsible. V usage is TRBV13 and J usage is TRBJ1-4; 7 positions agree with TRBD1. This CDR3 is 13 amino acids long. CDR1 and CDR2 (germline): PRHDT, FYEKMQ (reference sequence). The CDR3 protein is CASSIGQERRLFF. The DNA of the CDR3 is TGTGCCAGCAGCATAGGACAGGAACGCAGACTGTTTTTT. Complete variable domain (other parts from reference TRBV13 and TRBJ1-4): AAGVIQSPRHLIKEKRETATLKCYPIPRHDTVYWYQQGPGQDPQFLISFYEKMQSDKGSIPDRFSAQQFSDYHSELNMSSLELGDSALYFCASSIGQERRLFFGSGTQLSVL.

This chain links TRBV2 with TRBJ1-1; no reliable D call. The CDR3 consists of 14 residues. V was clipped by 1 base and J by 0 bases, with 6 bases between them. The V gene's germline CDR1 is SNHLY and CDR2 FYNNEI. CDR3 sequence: CASSEVYLNTEAFF. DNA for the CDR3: TGTGCCAGCAGTGAAGTGTACCTGAACACTGAAGCTTTCTTT.

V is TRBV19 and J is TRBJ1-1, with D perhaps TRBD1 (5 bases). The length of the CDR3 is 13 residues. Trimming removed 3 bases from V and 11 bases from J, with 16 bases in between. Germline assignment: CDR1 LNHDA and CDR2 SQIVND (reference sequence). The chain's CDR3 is CASSMAGINSAFF. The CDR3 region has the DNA TGTGCCAGTAGTATGGCAGGGATCAACTCCGCTTTCTTT. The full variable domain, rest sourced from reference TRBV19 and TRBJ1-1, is DGGITQSPKYLFRKEGQNVTLSCEQNLNHDAMYWYRQDPGQGLRLIYYSQIVNDFQKGDIAEGYSVSREKKESFPLTVTSAQKNPTAFYLCASSMAGINSAFFGQGTRLTVV.

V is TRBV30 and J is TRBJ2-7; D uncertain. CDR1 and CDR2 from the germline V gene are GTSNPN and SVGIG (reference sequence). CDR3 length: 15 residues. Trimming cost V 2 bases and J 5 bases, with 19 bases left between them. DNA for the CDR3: TGTGCCTGGAGTTTCCAACACGCTGGATTAAACGAGCAGTACTTC. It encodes CAWSFQHAGLNEQYF.